The clone carrying this TCR beta chain was seen a handful of times. The data belong to a study of cytomegalovirus exposure and HLA in healthy donors. PCR amplification relied on 60 Vbeta primers (plus 13 Jbeta primers). Measured with immunoSEQ multiplex PCR; TCRdb has only the in-frame clones, and not every one. The sample holds about 120,000 clones; roughly a tenth are singletons and the top ten take less than 4%. CDR3 length equals 14 residues. The V and J ends lost 0 bases and 4 bases respectively, with 9 bases between them. The germline gives CDR1 LGHNA, CDR2 YSLEER. V is TRBV4-3 and J is TRBJ1-1; possible D gene TRBD1, 6 bases. The sequence came from a man younger than 40 in good health and CMV-seronegative. Sequenced material: PBMCs. CDR3 residues: CASSQDRGGTEAFF. DNA of the CDR3: TGCGCCAGCAGCCAAGATAGGGGGGGCACTGAAGCTTTCTTT.